Sequencing of this TCR beta chain was carried out in a study of blood T cell repertoires in COVID-19. Study background: Samples taken during acute and convalescent COVID-19 were collected in the United States, Italy and Spain. PBMCs, B-cell-depleted T cells, or T cells were the source of the cDNA or gDNA that made up the material.

Per the study methods: Reference gene primer amplification gave estimated nucleated cell counts. Assay used: immunoSEQ multiplex PCR; TCRdb lists only in-frame clones, some missing. D and trimming were read from the DNA, whereas the V and J calls and clone size are those reported in that table. Here the sample spans tens of thousands of clones, around 80% being singletons. Germline V CDR1 and CDR2: SQVTM, ANQGSEA. V was pared by 2 bases and J by 6 bases, with 10 bases between. This CDR3 spans 13 amino acids. The V call is TRBV29-1, the J call TRBJ2-2; D possibly corresponds to TRBD1 (5 bases). The TCR originated in a man in his fifties or sixties with active or convalescent COVID-19. Sequenced: peripheral blood. In nucleotides, the CDR3 is TGCAGCGTTGAACAGGGTATTGCCGGGGAGCTGTTTTTT. It codes for CSVEQGIAGELFF.